This T cell receptor beta chain was recorded in a study of identical twins. TCRdb reanalysed the 5' RACE reads using MiXCR and keeps one entry per CDR3 protein. The sample has around 250,000 distinct CDR3 sequences; approximately 7% are singletons. Germline CDR1 and CDR2: DFQATT and SNEGSKA (reference sequence). The V gene end was trimmed by 4 bases and the J gene end by 3 bases; junction bases not matched to a gene: 2. The CDR3 spans 13 residues. These data were likewise used in another study, on yellow fever vaccine responses in identical twins.

The sample consisted of memory (CD45RO+) T cells sorted from blood. The chain links TRBV20-1 to TRBJ2-5; 10 bases agree with TRBD1. The origin of this receptor is a woman between 18 and 30 years old in good health. In DNA form, the CDR3 reads TGCAGTGCTACCGGGACAGGGGAAGAGACCCAGTACTTC. Its protein product is CSATGTGEETQYF.